This TCR beta chain was sequenced for a study of T cell repertoires in cytomegalovirus infection (dated by TCRdb to the late 2010s). Study-level background: Alongside well-studied HLA-B-restricted epitopes, the peptide stimulations were aimed at recently identified HLA-C-restricted CMV epitopes, whose presentation resists viral immunomodulation. Donor HLA type was relevant to the analysis, as public TCR beta signatures indicated carriage of CMV infection together with the matching HLA type. The investigation overall reported the following: The ex vivo response was dominated by HLA-C-restricted CMV-specific TCR beta clonotypes, which also provided the single most frequent clonotype in two of eight donors. Carriers of CMV infection plus the relevant HLA type were discriminated by the cumulative frequency of public TCR beta family members in the study cohort and in an independent approximately 360-donor cohort.

In light of the paper, this sample's treatment or condition label describes: in vitro stimulation with specific CMV peptide epitopes to enrich CMV-specific T cells. This clonotype occurred a few times. Its binding antigen is unknown. No base qualities exist here, and no much larger clone lies one base off it. The instrument given in TCRdb is Illumina HiSeq 1500. TCRdb applied fastp at Q25 and MiXCR to the public reads, then kept only in-frame beta chains. Each CDR3 protein gets just one entry, which takes the most common genes and DNA from the rows behind it. A total of around 360,000 distinct CDR3 sequences appear in this sample, about 35% of them only once. Roughly 14% of the sample is held by the ten biggest clonotypes. The CDR3 holds 16 amino acids from the cysteine to the phenylalanine. The kept DNA is CDR3 alone, 48 bases in frame from the first base. From a lookup of the germline V gene, CDR1 and CDR2 are MNHEY and SVGAGI. V loses 4 bases of germline sequence and J loses 3 bases, and the interval between the two ends is 16 bases.

The sequence is built from TRBV6-5 and TRBJ1-3; TRBD1 is possibly the D segment (6 matching bases). Material: cultured PBMCs, obtained from culture after CMV antigen stimulation. This TCR came from a human donor in good health (CMV status not recorded). Some clones in this sample may be carry-over from other donors' samples. The nucleotides are TGTGCCAGCAGTTCACATGGGGGCGCAGGTGGAAACACCATATATTTT. Its amino acids are CASSSHGGAGGNTIYF.